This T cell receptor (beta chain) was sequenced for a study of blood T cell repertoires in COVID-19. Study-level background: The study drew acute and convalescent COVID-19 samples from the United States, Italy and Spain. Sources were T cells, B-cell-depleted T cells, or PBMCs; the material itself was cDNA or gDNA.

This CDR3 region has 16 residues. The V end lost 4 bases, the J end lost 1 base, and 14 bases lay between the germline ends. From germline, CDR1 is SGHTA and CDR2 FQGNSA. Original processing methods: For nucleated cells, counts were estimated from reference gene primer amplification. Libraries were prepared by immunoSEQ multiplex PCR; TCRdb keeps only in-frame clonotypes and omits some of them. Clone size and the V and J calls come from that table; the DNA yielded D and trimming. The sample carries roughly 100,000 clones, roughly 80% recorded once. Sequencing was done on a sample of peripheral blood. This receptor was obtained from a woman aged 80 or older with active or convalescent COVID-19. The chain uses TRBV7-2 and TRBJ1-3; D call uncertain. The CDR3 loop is CASSSYSRPSGNTIYF. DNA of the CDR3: TGTGCCAGCAGCTCTTACAGCCGGCCGTCTGGAAACACCATATATTTT.